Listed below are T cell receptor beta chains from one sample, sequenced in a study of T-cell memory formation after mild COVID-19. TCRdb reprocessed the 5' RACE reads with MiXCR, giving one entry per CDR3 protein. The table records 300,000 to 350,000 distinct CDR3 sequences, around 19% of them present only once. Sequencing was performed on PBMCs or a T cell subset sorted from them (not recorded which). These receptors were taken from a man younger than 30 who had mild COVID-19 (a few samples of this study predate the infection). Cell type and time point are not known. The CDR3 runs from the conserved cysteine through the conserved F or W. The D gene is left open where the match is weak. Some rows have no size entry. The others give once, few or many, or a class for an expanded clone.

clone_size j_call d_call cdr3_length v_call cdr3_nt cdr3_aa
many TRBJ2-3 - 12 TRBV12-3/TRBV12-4 TGTGCCAGCGGGGGGGCCCCAGATACGCAGTATTTT CASGGAPDTQYF
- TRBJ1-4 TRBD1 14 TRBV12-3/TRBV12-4 TGTGCCAGCAGTTTGAACAGGGGGCAGGGTAGACTGTTTTTT CASSLNRGQGRLFF
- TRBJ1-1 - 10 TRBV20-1 TGCAGTGCTAGATTAAGCGGAGCTTTCTTT CSARLSGAFF
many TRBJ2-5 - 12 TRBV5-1 TGCGCCAGCAGCCGGGTCCAAGAGACCCAGTACTTC CASSRVQETQYF
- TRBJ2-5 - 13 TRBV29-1 TGCAGCTCGGCTGGGGTAGCAGGAAAGACCCAGTACTTC CSSAGVAGKTQYF
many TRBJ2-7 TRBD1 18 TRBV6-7 TGTGCCAGCAGTTACTCGATCCGGGACAGGGTTAGCTCCTACGAGCAGTACTTC CASSYSIRDRVSSYEQYF
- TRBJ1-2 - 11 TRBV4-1 TGCGCCAGCAGCCGGGGGTCTGGCTACACCTTC CASSRGSGYTF
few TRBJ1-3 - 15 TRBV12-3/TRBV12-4 TGTGCCAGCAGTCCCCAGACAGTCTCTGGAAACACCATATATTTT CASSPQTVSGNTIYF
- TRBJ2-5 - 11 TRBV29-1 TGCAGCGCAACAGAGCAAGAGACCCAGTACTTC CSATEQETQYF
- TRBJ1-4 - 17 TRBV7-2 TGTGCCAGCAGCTTATATTCCGGTAGAGGGTCGGATGAAAAACTGTTTTTT CASSLYSGRGSDEKLFF
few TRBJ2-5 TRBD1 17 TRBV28 TGTGCCAGCAGTTTCCCAGGACAGGGCCGGTCTGAGGAGACCCAGTACTTC CASSFPGQGRSEETQYF
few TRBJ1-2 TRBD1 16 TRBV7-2 TGTGCCAGCAGCTCTAATAACGGACAGGGCGGCTATGGCTACACCTTC CASSSNNGQGGYGYTF
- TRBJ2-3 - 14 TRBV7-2 TGTGCCAGCAGCCCGGGGCCAGGGTCAGATACGCAGTATTTT CASSPGPGSDTQYF
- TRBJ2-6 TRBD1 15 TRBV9 TGTGCCAGCAGCGCCCGACAGGGCGAGGCCAACGTCCTGACTTTC CASSARQGEANVLTF
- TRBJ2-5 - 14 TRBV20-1 TGCAGTGCTATTTTAGGGGCGGGTCAAGAGACCCAGTACTTC CSAILGAGQETQYF
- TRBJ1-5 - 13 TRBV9 TGTGCCAGCAGCGGCGGGGCAGGGCAGCCCCAGCATTTT CASSGGAGQPQHF
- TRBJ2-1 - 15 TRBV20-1 TGCAGTGCTCGACGATCAGGGGATGTGGACAATGAGCAGTTCTTC CSARRSGDVDNEQFF
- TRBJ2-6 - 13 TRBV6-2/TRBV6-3 TGTGCCGGAAGGGGCGCCGGGGCCAACGTCCTGACTTTC CAGRGAGANVLTF
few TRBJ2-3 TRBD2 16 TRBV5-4 TGTGCCAGCAGCTTCCGCCGGGGGGGAAGCACAGATACGCAGTATTTT CASSFRRGGSTDTQYF
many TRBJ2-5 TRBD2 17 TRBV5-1 TGCGCCAGCGCACTCGGGACTAGCGGGGGTTTGCAAGAGACCCAGTACTTC CASALGTSGGLQETQYF
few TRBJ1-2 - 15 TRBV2 TGTGCCAGCAGTGAGGCCCGGGGAGTCCCGCGGGGCTACACCTTC CASSEARGVPRGYTF
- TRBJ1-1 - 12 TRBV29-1 TGCAGCGTTGTTGGCACGGGCTTTGAAGCTTTCTTT CSVVGTGFEAFF
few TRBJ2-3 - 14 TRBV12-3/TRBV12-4 TGTGCCAGCAGACAGGAGGCGAGCACAGATACGCAGTATTTT CASRQEASTDTQYF